This T cell receptor beta chain originates from a study of T cell responses to AZD1222 COVID-19 vaccine. Study-wide results and caveats: White British people made up most donors, females outnumbered males, and clonal diversity was possibly underestimated. Spike regions recognized by vaccine-associated CD4 TCRs spanned the protein, led by 160-218 and 743-854. It was only after the peak T cell response that any repertoires were sampled.

The ends were cut back, 5 bases at V and 2 bases at J, with 13 bases in the middle. Germline V CDR1 and CDR2: MDHEN, SYDVKM. The CDR3 is made up of 15 amino acids. Turning to this clone: Its target is unknown.

The repertoire was sequenced with immunoSEQ multiplex PCR; TCRdb's copy has only in-frame clones and lacks some. The data show 85,000 to 130,000 clones, around nine tenths seen once. The sample here was peripheral blood, taken 28 days after the second dose of the MenACWY control vaccine. The clonotype comes from an adult who received the MenACWY meningococcal vaccine as a control. The chain is built from TRBV28 and TRBJ1-5; the D gene is possibly TRBD1 (6 bases). In nucleotides, the CDR3 is TGTGCCAGCAGTCCGATCAGGGGCGGCAATCAGCCCCAGCATTTT. Its translation: CASSPIRGGNQPQHF.